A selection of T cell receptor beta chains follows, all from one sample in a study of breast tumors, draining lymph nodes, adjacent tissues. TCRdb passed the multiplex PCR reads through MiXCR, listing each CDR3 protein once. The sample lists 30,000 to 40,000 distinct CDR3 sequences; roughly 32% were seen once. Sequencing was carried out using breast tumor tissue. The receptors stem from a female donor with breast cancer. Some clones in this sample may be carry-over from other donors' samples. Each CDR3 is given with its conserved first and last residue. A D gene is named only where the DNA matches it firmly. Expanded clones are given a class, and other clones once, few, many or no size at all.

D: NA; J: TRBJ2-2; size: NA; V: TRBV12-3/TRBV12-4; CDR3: CASSLGGATGELFF; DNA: TGTGCCAGCAGTTTAGGGGGAGCGACCGGGGAGCTGTTTTTT
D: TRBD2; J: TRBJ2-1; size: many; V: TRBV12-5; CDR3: CASGLASGGVYNEQFF; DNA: TGTGCTAGTGGTTTGGCTAGCGGGGGCGTGTACAATGAGCAGTTCTTC
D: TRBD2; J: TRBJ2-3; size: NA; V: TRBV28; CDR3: CATRGAGPYTDTQYF; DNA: TGTGCCACCCGAGGAGCGGGGCCTTACACAGATACGCAGTATTTT
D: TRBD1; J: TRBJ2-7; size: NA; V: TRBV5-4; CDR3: CASSSGRGLGTYEQYF; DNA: TGTGCCAGCAGCTCGGGCAGGGGGCTAGGGACCTACGAGCAGTACTTC
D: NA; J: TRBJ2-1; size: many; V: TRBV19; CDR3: CASSLDPNEQFF; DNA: TGTGCCAGTAGCCTAGATCCGAATGAGCAGTTCTTC
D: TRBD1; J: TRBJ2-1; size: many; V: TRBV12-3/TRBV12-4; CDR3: CASSAGQAPLRNEQFF; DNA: TGTGCCAGCAGCGCCGGACAGGCACCTTTGAGGAATGAGCAGTTCTTC
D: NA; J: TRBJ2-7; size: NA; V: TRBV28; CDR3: CASSLRGMYYEQYF; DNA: TGTGCCAGCAGTTTGAGGGGGATGTATTACGAGCAGTACTTC
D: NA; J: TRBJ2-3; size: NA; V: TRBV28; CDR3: CASSFQEPSTDTQYF; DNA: TGTGCCAGCAGTTTCCAGGAGCCGAGCACAGATACGCAGTATTTT
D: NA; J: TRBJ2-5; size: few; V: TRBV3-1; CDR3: CASSQASGRSQETQYF; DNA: TGTGCCAGCAGCCAAGCCAGTGGGAGGAGCCAAGAGACCCAGTACTTC
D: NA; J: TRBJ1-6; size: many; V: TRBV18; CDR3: CASSPGTPGDSPLHF; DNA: TGTGCCAGCTCACCCGGGACTCCAGGGGATTCACCCCTCCACTTT
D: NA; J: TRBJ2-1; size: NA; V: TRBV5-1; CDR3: CASSLFPSNEQFF; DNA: TGCGCCAGCAGCTTGTTCCCTAGCAATGAGCAGTTCTTC
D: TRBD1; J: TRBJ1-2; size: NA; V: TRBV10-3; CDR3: CAITVGQGGGYTF; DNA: TGTGCCATCACCGTGGGACAGGGAGGCGGCTACACCTTC
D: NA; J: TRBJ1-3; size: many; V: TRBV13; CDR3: CASSTGQIFSGNTIYF; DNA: TGTGCCAGCAGCACCGGACAGATTTTCTCTGGAAACACCATATATTTT
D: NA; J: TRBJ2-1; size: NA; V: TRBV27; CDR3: CASSGGGGTRNEQFF; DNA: TGTGCCAGCAGTGGTGGAGGGGGGACCCGGAATGAGCAGTTCTTC
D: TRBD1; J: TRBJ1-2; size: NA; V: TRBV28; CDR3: CASSFGGTGYGYTF; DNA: TGTGCCAGCAGTTTCGGGGGGACAGGCTATGGCTACACCTTC
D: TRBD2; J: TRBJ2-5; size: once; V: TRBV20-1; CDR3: CSARRLAGVETQYF; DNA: TGCAGTGCGCGGAGACTAGCGGGAGTAGAGACCCAGTACTTC
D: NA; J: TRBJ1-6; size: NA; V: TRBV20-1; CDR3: CSARGSSYNSPLHF; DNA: TGCAGTGCTAGGGGCAGCTCCTATAATTCACCCCTCCACTTT
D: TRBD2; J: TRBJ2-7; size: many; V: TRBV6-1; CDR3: CASSGLAGVSEQYF; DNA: TGTGCCAGCAGCGGACTAGCGGGAGTGTCCGAGCAGTACTTC
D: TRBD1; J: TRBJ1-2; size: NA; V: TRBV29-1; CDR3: CSVGGTDYGYTF; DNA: TGCAGCGTTGGGGGGACAGACTATGGCTACACCTTC
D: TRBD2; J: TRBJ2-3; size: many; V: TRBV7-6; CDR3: CASSLGSGTSGTDTQYF; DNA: TGTGCCAGCAGCTTAGGTTCTGGGACTAGCGGCACAGATACGCAGTATTTT
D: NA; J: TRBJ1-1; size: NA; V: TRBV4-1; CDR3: CASSQGGGGSNTKAFF; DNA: TGCGCCAGCAGCCAAGGAGGCGGGGGTTCGAACACTAAAGCTTTCTTT
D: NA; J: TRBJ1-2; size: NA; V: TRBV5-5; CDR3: CASSLEAGANYGYIF; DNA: TGTGCCAGCAGCTTGGAGGCGGGGGCTAACTATGGCTACATCTTC
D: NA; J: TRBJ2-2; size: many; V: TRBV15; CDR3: CATSRGVQLNTGELFF; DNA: TGTGCCACCAGCAGGGGCGTCCAGCTGAACACCGGGGAGCTGTTTTTT
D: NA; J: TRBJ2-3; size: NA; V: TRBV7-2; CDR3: CASSQPSTDTQYF; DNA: TGTGCCAGCAGCCAGCCCAGTACAGATACGCAGTATTTT
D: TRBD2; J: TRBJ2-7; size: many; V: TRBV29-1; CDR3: CSVELGLAGGHEQYF; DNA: TGCAGCGTTGAATTGGGACTAGCGGGAGGGCACGAGCAGTACTTC
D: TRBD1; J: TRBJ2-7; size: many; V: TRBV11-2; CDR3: CASSLDPGGYEQYF; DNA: TGTGCCAGCAGCTTAGATCCAGGGGGCTACGAGCAGTACTTC
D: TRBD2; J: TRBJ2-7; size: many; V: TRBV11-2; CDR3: CASSLFAGGLSYEQYF; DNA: TGTGCCAGCAGCTTGTTTGCGGGAGGGCTCTCCTACGAGCAGTACTTC
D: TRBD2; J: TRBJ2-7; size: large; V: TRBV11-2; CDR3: CASSSGLAGTRTVF; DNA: TGTGCCAGCAGCTCGGGACTAGCGGGAACCCGGACAGTCTTC
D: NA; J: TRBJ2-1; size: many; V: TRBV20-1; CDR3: CSAHRDPREEQFF; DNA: TGCAGTGCTCACCGGGACCCCCGAGAGGAGCAGTTCTTC
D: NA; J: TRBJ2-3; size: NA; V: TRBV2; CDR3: CASTPGGLAGDTQYF; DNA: TGTGCCAGCACCCCAGGGGGGCTAGCTGGAGATACGCAGTATTTT
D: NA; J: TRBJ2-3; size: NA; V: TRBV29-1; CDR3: CSVETGTDTQYF; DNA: TGCAGCGTTGAAACAGGGACAGATACGCAGTATTTT
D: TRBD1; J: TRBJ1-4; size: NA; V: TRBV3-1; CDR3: CASSPKTGGGEKLFF; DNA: TGTGCCAGCAGCCCGAAGACAGGGGGCGGTGAAAAACTGTTTTTT
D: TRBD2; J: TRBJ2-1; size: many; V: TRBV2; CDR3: CASRGGSGRNEQFF; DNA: TGTGCCAGCAGAGGCGGTAGCGGGAGGAATGAGCAGTTCTTC
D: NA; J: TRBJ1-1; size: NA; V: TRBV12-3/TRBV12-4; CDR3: CASSLAGGTNTEAFF; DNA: TGTGCCAGCAGTTTAGCAGGGGGGACGAACACTGAAGCTTTCTTT
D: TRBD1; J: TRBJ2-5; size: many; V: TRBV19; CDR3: CASSMKMPGTGMGETQYF; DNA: TGTGCCAGTAGTATGAAAATGCCCGGGACAGGGATGGGGGAGACCCAGTACTTC
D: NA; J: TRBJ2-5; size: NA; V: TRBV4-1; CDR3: CASSQSPHAETQYF; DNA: TGCGCCAGCAGCCAAAGCCCCCACGCAGAGACCCAGTACTTC
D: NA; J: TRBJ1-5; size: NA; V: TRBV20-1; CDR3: CSARPFGRENQPQHF; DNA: TGCAGTGCTAGACCCTTTGGAAGGGAAAATCAGCCCCAGCATTTT
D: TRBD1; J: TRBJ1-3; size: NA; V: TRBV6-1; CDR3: CASSERTGGNTIYF; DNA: TGTGCCAGCAGTGAGAGGACAGGGGGAAACACCATATATTTT
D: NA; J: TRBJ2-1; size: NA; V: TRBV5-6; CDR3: CASSLAGAGYNEQFF; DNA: TGTGCCAGCAGCTTGGCGGGAGCGGGCTACAATGAGCAGTTCTTC
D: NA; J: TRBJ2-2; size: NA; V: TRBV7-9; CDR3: CASSSPNTGELFF; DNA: TGTGCCAGCAGCTCTCCGAACACCGGGGAGCTGTTTTTT